Listed below are T cell receptor beta chains from one sample, sequenced in a study of shared clonotypes between healthy human individuals. Method: immunoSEQ multiplex PCR; TCRdb's copy keeps in-frame clones and lacks some. The sample holds about 470,000 clones, around 79% seen once. The sequenced sample consisted of PBMCs. These receptors were taken from a woman aged 40 to 50 in good health. Some clones in this sample may be carry-over from other donors' samples. Each CDR3 is given with its conserved first and last residue. The order of the fields is CDR3 length, V gene, D gene, J gene, clone size, CDR3 protein, CDR3 DNA. The D gene is left open where the match is weak. Clone size is given for some rows only: seen once, a few or many times, or a class if the clone is expanded.

length: 14; V: TRBV6-5; D: -; J: TRBJ1-5; size: -; CDR3: CASSYSRENQPQHF; DNA: TGTGCCAGCAGTTACTCTCGGGAGAATCAGCCCCAGCATTTT
length: 15; V: TRBV28; D: -; J: TRBJ2-1; size: -; CDR3: CASSPPAQVYNEQFF; DNA: TGTGCCAGCAGCCCTCCGGCGCAGGTCTACAATGAGCAGTTCTTC
length: 14; V: TRBV7-2; D: -; J: TRBJ2-7; size: once; CDR3: CASSLLDTYYEQYF; DNA: TGTGCCAGCAGCTTACTTGACACTTACTACGAGCAGTACTTC
length: 17; V: TRBV15; D: TRBD2; J: TRBJ2-1; size: once; CDR3: CATSRGLAGGSYNEQFF; DNA: TGTGCCACCAGCAGAGGCTTAGCGGGAGGTTCCTACAATGAGCAGTTCTTC
length: 14; V: TRBV19; D: TRBD2; J: TRBJ2-1; size: -; CDR3: CASSKLATYNEQFF; DNA: TGTGCCAGTAGTAAACTAGCGACTTACAATGAGCAGTTCTTC
length: 15; V: TRBV6-5; D: TRBD1; J: TRBJ2-7; size: many; CDR3: CASSRTGTDPYEQYF; DNA: TGTGCCAGCAGTCGTACCGGGACAGACCCCTACGAGCAGTACTTC
length: 14; V: TRBV19; D: TRBD1; J: TRBJ2-2; size: -; CDR3: CASSDPGGNGELFF; DNA: TGTGCCAGTAGTGACCCAGGGGGCAACGGGGAGCTGTTTTTT
length: 20; V: TRBV9; D: TRBD2; J: TRBJ2-1; size: -; CDR3: CASSSPIAGGPLSDYDEQFF; DNA: TGTGCCAGCAGCTCACCCATAGCGGGAGGACCCCTCAGCGACTACGATGAGCAGTTCTTC
length: 13; V: TRBV5-1; D: -; J: TRBJ1-2; size: -; CDR3: CASSLDSTLGYTF; DNA: TGCGCCAGCAGCTTGGACTCAACGCTCGGCTACACCTTC
length: 12; V: TRBV7-2; D: -; J: TRBJ2-5; size: few; CDR3: CASSVTGETQYF; DNA: TGTGCCAGCAGCGTCACGGGCGAGACCCAGTACTTC
length: 14; V: TRBV7-9; D: -; J: TRBJ2-7; size: -; CDR3: CASSLPGSSYEQYF; DNA: TGTGCCAGCAGCTTGCCCGGAAGCTCCTACGAGCAGTACTTC
length: 16; V: TRBV23-1; D: -; J: TRBJ2-2; size: -; CDR3: CASSLRQVRDTGELFF; DNA: TGCGCCAGCAGTCTCAGACAGGTGAGGGACACCGGGGAGCTGTTTTTT
length: 16; V: TRBV7-9; D: -; J: TRBJ2-7; size: -; CDR3: CASSLDGGRRAYEQYF; DNA: TGTGCCAGCAGCTTAGACGGGGGCAGGCGAGCCTACGAGCAGTACTTC
length: 15; V: TRBV14; D: -; J: TRBJ1-4; size: -; CDR3: CASSQDHGSNEKLFF; DNA: TGTGCCAGCAGCCAAGATCACGGCAGTAATGAAAAACTGTTTTTT
length: 14; V: TRBV11-3; D: TRBD2; J: TRBJ2-1; size: -; CDR3: CASSPQRENHEQFF; DNA: TGTGCCAGCAGCCCCCAGCGGGAGAACCATGAGCAGTTCTTC
length: 15; V: TRBV28; D: TRBD2; J: TRBJ2-1; size: -; CDR3: CASSTTSGGTIKQFF; DNA: TGTGCCAGCAGCACGACTAGCGGGGGGACTATAAAGCAGTTCTTC
length: 11; V: TRBV20-1; D: -; J: TRBJ1-2; size: many; CDR3: CSAGRGEGYTF; DNA: TGCAGTGCCGGACGTGGGGAAGGCTACACCTTC
length: 15; V: TRBV5-1; D: -; J: TRBJ2-3; size: -; CDR3: CASSLADTTTDTQYF; DNA: TGCGCCAGCAGCTTGGCCGACACCACCACAGATACGCAGTATTTT
length: 15; V: TRBV5-6; D: -; J: TRBJ2-7; size: -; CDR3: CASSLRSIGSYEQYF; DNA: TGTGCCAGCAGCCTAAGATCGATCGGCTCCTACGAGCAGTACTTC
length: 18; V: TRBV28; D: TRBD2; J: TRBJ2-7; size: -; CDR3: CASSLSGGSSGSRYEQYF; DNA: TGTGCCAGCAGTTTAAGCGGCGGGTCTAGCGGGAGTAGGTACGAGCAGTACTTC
length: 16; V: TRBV11-2; D: TRBD2; J: TRBJ2-7; size: -; CDR3: CASSLDPSGSVYEQYF; DNA: TGTGCCAGCAGCTTAGACCCTAGCGGGAGTGTCTACGAGCAGTACTTC
length: 13; V: TRBV4-2; D: TRBD2; J: TRBJ2-3; size: -; CDR3: CASSQPSGDTQYF; DNA: TGTGCCAGCAGCCAACCTAGCGGAGATACGCAGTATTTT
length: 15; V: TRBV2; D: -; J: TRBJ1-2; size: once; CDR3: CASSDYGTRSYGYTF; DNA: TGTGCCAGCAGCGACTATGGGACAAGGAGCTATGGCTACACCTTC
length: 14; V: TRBV7-9; D: -; J: TRBJ2-5; size: -; CDR3: CASSEMGVGETQYF; DNA: TGTGCCAGCAGCGAGATGGGGGTTGGAGAGACCCAGTACTTC
length: 15; V: TRBV5-1; D: TRBD2; J: TRBJ2-7; size: once; CDR3: CASSLVASGSSEQYF; DNA: TGCGCCAGCAGCTTGGTAGCTAGCGGGAGTTCCGAGCAGTACTTC
length: 13; V: TRBV6-1; D: -; J: TRBJ1-2; size: few; CDR3: CASSEGGDRGYTF; DNA: TGTGCCAGCAGTGAAGGTGGAGACCGGGGCTACACCTTC
length: 12; V: TRBV7-8; D: -; J: TRBJ1-1; size: few; CDR3: CASSSDDTEAFF; DNA: TGTGCCAGCAGCTCAGATGACACTGAAGCTTTCTTT
length: 14; V: TRBV27; D: TRBD2; J: TRBJ2-1; size: -; CDR3: CASSFGLADNEQFF; DNA: TGTGCCAGCAGTTTCGGACTAGCGGACAATGAGCAGTTCTTC
length: 14; V: TRBV6-6; D: -; J: TRBJ1-3; size: -; CDR3: CASSYVAVGNTIYF; DNA: TGTGCCAGCAGTTACGTTGCAGTTGGAAACACCATATATTTT
length: 12; V: TRBV27; D: -; J: TRBJ2-4; size: -; CDR3: CASSLEGRIQYF; DNA: TGTGCCAGCAGTTTAGAAGGGCGCATTCAGTACTTC
length: 12; V: TRBV30; D: TRBD2; J: TRBJ2-5; size: -; CDR3: CAWSLGGETQYF; DNA: TGTGCCTGGAGTTTGGGGGGGGAGACCCAGTACTTC
length: 14; V: TRBV7-3; D: -; J: TRBJ1-6; size: few; CDR3: CASSLGAYNSPLHF; DNA: TGTGCCAGCAGCTTAGGGGCCTATAATTCACCCCTCCACTTT
length: 19; V: TRBV9; D: -; J: TRBJ1-1; size: -; CDR3: CASSVGIIRGALGGTEAFF; DNA: TGTGCCAGCAGCGTAGGGATCATTCGCGGGGCTCTCGGGGGCACTGAAGCTTTCTTT
length: 14; V: TRBV7-2; D: -; J: TRBJ1-2; size: -; CDR3: CASSPDWGADGYTF; DNA: TGTGCCAGCAGCCCCGATTGGGGGGCGGATGGCTACACCTTC
length: 15; V: TRBV4-1; D: -; J: TRBJ1-5; size: -; CDR3: CASRPGFGGGQPQHF; DNA: TGCGCCAGCCGCCCCGGATTCGGGGGAGGACAGCCCCAGCATTTT
length: 15; V: TRBV6-1; D: -; J: TRBJ2-5; size: -; CDR3: CASSPPGQHQETQYF; DNA: TGTGCCAGCAGCCCCCCTGGACAGCACCAAGAGACCCAGTACTTC
length: 15; V: TRBV9; D: -; J: TRBJ2-2; size: -; CDR3: CASSVVGSRSGELFF; DNA: TGTGCCAGCAGCGTAGTCGGGAGTAGGTCCGGGGAGCTGTTTTTT
length: 16; V: TRBV5-4; D: TRBD2; J: TRBJ2-1; size: -; CDR3: CASSRTGLAGVFEQFF; DNA: TGTGCCAGCAGCCGAACGGGACTAGCGGGAGTGTTTGAGCAGTTCTTC
length: 14; V: TRBV7-2; D: -; J: TRBJ2-7; size: -; CDR3: CASSLAAGNYEQYF; DNA: TGTGCCAGCAGCTTAGCAGCCGGGAACTACGAGCAGTACTTC
length: 17; V: TRBV11-2; D: TRBD1; J: TRBJ2-5; size: -; CDR3: CASSLVFGQASRETQYF; DNA: TGTGCCAGCAGCTTAGTGTTTGGACAGGCAAGCCGGGAGACCCAGTACTTC
length: 15; V: TRBV6-5; D: TRBD1; J: TRBJ2-1; size: -; CDR3: CASGYGTGLGNEQFF; DNA: TGTGCCAGCGGGTATGGGACAGGTTTGGGCAATGAGCAGTTCTTC
length: 15; V: TRBV9; D: -; J: TRBJ1-1; size: -; CDR3: CASSVGGRANTEAFF; DNA: TGTGCCAGCAGCGTGGGCGGACGAGCGAACACTGAAGCTTTCTTT
length: 11; V: TRBV30; D: -; J: TRBJ1-5; size: -; CDR3: CAWSQTGPQHF; DNA: TGTGCCTGGAGCCAGACGGGGCCCCAGCATTTT
length: 16; V: TRBV15; D: TRBD2; J: TRBJ2-4; size: many; CDR3: CATSREGGTPPNIQYF; DNA: TGTGCCACCAGCAGAGAGGGGGGGACTCCGCCCAACATTCAGTACTTC
length: 14; V: TRBV6-1; D: -; J: TRBJ2-7; size: -; CDR3: CASTLDGYWYEQYF; DNA: TGTGCCAGCACCCTCGACGGCTACTGGTACGAGCAGTACTTC
length: 13; V: TRBV19; D: -; J: TRBJ1-5; size: -; CDR3: CASSRDGNQPQHF; DNA: TGTGCCAGTAGCAGGGACGGGAATCAGCCCCAGCATTTT
length: 16; V: TRBV27; D: TRBD2; J: TRBJ2-5; size: -; CDR3: CASSFWASGSYETQYF; DNA: TGTGCCAGCAGTTTCTGGGCTAGCGGGAGTTATGAGACCCAGTACTTC
length: 15; V: TRBV6-6; D: -; J: TRBJ2-3; size: -; CDR3: CASTPLGGGSDTQYF; DNA: TGTGCCAGCACTCCACTAGGGGGTGGTTCAGATACGCAGTATTTT
length: 15; V: TRBV7-9; D: -; J: TRBJ2-6; size: -; CDR3: CASRGGASGANVLTF; DNA: TGTGCCAGCAGAGGGGGGGCCTCTGGGGCCAACGTCCTGACTTTC